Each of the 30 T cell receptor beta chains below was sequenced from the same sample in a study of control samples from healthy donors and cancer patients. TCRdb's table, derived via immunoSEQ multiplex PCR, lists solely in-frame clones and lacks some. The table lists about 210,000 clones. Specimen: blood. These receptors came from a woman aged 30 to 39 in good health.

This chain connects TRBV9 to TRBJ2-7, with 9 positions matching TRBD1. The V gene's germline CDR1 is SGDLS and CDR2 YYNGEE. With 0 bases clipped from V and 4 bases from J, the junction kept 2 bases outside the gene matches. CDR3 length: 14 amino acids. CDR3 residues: CASSVGGQGYEQYF. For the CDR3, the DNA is TGTGCCAGCAGCGTAGGGGGACAGGGTTACGAGCAGTACTTC. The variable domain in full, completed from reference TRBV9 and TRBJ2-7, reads DSGVTQTPKHLITATGQRVTLRCSPRSGDLSVYWYQQSLDQGLQFLIQYYNGEERAKGNILERFSAQQFPDLHSELNLSSLELGDSALYFCASSVGGQGYEQYFGPGTRLTVT.

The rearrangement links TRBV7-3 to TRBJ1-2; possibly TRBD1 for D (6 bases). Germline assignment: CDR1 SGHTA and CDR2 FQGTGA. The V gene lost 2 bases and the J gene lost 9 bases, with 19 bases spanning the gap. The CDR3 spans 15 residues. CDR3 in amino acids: CASSLLSGDTVSYTF. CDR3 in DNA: TGTGCCAGCAGCTTACTTAGTGGGGACACCGTCAGCTACACCTTC.

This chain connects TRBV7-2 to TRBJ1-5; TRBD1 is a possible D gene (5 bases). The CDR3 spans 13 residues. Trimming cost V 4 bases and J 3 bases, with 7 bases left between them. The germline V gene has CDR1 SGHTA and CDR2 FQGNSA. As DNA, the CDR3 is TGTGCCAGCAGCTCGGACAACAATCAGCCCCAGCATTTT. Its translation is CASSSDNNQPQHF.

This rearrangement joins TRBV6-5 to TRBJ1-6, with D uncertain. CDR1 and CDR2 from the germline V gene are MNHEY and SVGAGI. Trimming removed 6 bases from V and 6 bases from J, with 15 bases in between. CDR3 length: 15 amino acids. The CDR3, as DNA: TGTGCCAGCAGCTCAACACGACACGGTAATTCACCCCTCCACTTT. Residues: CASSSTRHGNSPLHF.

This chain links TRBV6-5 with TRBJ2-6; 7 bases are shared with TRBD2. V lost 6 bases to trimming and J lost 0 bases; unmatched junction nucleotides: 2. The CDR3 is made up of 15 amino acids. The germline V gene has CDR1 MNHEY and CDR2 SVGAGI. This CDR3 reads CASRWGGSGANVLTF. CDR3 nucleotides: TGTGCCAGCAGGTGGGGGGGCTCTGGGGCCAACGTCCTGACTTTC.

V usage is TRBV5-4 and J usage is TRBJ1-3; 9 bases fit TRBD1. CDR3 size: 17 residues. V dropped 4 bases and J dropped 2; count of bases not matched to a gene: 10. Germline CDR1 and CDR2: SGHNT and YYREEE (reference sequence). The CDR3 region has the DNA TGTGCCAGCAGCCACAAAGTGGGACAGGGAACTGGAAACACCATATATTTT. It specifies CASSHKVGQGTGNTIYF.

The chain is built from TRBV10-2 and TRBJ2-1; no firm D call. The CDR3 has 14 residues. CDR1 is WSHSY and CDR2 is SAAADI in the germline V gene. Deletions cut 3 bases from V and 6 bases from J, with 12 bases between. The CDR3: CASSENQIPNEQFF. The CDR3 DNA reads TGCGCCAGCAGTGAAAACCAGATTCCCAATGAGCAGTTCTTC.

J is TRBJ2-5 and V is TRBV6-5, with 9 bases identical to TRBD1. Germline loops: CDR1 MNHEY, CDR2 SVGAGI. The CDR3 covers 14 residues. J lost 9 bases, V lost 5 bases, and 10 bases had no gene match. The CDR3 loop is CASSPGTGSVSQYF. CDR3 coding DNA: TGTGCCAGCAGTCCCGGGACAGGGAGTGTGTCCCAGTACTTC.

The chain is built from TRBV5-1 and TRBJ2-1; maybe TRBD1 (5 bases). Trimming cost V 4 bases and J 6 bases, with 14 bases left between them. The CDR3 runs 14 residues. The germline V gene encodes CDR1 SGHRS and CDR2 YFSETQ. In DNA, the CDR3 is TGCGCCAGCAGCCTGGACACCCTTTTCAATGAGCAGTTCTTC. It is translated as CASSLDTLFNEQFF.

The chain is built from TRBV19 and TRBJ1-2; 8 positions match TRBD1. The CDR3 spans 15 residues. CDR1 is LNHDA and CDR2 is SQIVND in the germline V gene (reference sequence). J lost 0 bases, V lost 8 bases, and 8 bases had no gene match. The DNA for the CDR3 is TGTGCCAGTCTTGACAGGGGAGTATCTAACTATGGCTACACCTTC. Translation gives CASLDRGVSNYGYTF.

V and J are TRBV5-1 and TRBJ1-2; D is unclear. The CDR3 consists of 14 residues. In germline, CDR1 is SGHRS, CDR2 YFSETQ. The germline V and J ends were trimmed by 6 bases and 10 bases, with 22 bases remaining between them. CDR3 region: CASKNEGLSHDYTF. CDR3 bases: TGCGCCAGCAAAAACGAAGGGTTGAGTCACGACTACACCTTC.

The CDR3 DNA reads as TGTGCCAGTGGGGCTATCAGCTCCTACAATGAGCAGTTCTTC. It is translated as CASGAISSYNEQFF. The chain is built from TRBV6-5 and TRBJ2-1; tentative D call: TRBD1 (5 bases). The V end lost 9 bases, the J end lost 0 bases, and 12 bases lay between the germline ends. The CDR3 runs to 14 residues. Per the germline V gene, CDR1 is MNHEY and CDR2 is SVGAGI.

CDR3 sequence: CASSMGGRSNEKLFF. For the CDR3, the DNA is TGTGCCAGTAGTATGGGTGGACGTAGTAATGAAAAACTGTTTTTT. The chain is built from TRBV19 and TRBJ1-4; D not certain. V was cut by 3 bases and J by 4 bases, with 12 bases left in between. The CDR3 contains 15 residues. Germline V CDR1 and CDR2: LNHDA, SQIVND (reference sequence).

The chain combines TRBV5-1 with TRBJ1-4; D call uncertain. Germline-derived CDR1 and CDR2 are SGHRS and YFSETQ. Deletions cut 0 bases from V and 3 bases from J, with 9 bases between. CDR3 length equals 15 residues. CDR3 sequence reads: CASSLVRGPNEKLFF. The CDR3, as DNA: TGCGCCAGCAGCTTGGTGCGGGGTCCTAATGAAAAACTGTTTTTT.

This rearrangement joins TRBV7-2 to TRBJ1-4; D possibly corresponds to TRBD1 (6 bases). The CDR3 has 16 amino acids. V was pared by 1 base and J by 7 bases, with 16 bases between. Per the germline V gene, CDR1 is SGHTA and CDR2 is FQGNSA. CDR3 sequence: CASSLGVRGVLEKLFF. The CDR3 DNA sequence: TGTGCCAGCAGCTTAGGGGTGAGGGGGGTACTTGAAAAACTGTTTTTT.

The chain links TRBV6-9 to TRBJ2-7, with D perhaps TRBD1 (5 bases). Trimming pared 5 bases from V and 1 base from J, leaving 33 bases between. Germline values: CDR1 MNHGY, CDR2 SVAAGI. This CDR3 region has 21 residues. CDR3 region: CASSPRSSDIPFCFGSYEQYF. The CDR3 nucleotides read TGTGCCAGCAGTCCCAGGTCGTCGGACATCCCTTTTTGTTTTGGGTCCTACGAGCAGTACTTC.

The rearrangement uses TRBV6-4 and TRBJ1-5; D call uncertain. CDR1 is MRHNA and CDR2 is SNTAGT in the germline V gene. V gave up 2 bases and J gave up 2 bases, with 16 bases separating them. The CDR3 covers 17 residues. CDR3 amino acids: CASSDGRHRVGNQPQHF. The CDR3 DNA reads TGTGCCAGCAGTGACGGACGCCATAGGGTGGGCAATCAGCCCCAGCATTTT.

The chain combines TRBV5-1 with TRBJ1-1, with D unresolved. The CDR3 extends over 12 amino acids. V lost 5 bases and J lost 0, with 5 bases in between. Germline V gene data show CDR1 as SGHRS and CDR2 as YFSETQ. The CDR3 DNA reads TGCGCCAGCAGAGAGGTGAACACTGAAGCTTTCTTT. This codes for CASREVNTEAFF.

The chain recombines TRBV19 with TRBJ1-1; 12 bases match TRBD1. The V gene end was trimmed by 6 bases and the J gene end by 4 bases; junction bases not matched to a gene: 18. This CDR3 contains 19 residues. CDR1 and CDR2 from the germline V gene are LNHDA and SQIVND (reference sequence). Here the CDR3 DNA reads TGTGCCAGTAGCAGCTCGCCATGGGACAGGGGGCGAACCCGCACTGAAGCTTTCTTT. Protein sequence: CASSSSPWDRGRTRTEAFF.

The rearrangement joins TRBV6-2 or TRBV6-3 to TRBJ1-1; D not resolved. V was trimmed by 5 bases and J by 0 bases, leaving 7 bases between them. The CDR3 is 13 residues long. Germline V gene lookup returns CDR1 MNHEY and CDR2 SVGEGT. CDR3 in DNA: TGTGCCAGCAGTCAGTTTATGAACACTGAAGCTTTCTTT. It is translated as CASSQFMNTEAFF.

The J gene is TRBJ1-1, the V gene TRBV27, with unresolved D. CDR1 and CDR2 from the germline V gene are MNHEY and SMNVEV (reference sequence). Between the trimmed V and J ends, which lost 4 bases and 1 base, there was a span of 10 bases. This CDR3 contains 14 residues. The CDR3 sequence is CASSSDGKNTEAFF. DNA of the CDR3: TGTGCCAGCAGTTCGGACGGTAAGAACACTGAAGCTTTCTTT.

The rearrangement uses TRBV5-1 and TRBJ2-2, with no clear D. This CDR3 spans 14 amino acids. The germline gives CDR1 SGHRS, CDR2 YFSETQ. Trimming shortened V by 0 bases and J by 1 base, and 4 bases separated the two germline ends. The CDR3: CASSLEQNTGELFF. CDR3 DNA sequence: TGCGCCAGCAGCTTGGAACAGAACACCGGGGAGCTGTTTTTT.

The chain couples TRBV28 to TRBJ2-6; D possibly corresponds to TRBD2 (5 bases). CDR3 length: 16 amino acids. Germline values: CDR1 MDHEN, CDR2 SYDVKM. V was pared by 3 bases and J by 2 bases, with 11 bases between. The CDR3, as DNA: TGTGCCAGCAGTTTTGGGAGACATACTGGGGCCAACGTCCTGACTTTC. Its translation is CASSFGRHTGANVLTF.

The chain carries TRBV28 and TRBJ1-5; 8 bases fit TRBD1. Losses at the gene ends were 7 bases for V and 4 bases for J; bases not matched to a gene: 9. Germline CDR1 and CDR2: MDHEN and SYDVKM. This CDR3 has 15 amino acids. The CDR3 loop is CASTPDRVINQPQHF. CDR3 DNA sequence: TGTGCCAGCACCCCGGACAGGGTAATTAATCAGCCCCAGCATTTT. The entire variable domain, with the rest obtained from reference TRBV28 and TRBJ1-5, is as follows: DVKVTQSSRYLVKRTGEKVFLECVQDMDHENMFWYRQDPGLGLRLIYFSYDVKMKEKGDIPEGYSVSREKKERFSLILESASTNQTSMYLCASTPDRVINQPQHFGDGTRLSIL.

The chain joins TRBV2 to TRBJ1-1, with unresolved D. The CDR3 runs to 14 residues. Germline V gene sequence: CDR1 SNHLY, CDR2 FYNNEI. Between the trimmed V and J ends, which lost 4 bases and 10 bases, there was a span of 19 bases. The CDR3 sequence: CASSGGVQNSLAFF. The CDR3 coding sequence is TGTGCCAGCAGTGGGGGTGTTCAGAACAGTCTAGCTTTCTTT. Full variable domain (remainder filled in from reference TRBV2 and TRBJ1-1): EPEVTQTPSHQVTQMGQEVILRCVPISNHLYFYWYRQILGQKVEFLVSFYNNEISEKSEIFDDQFSVERPDGSNFTLKIRSTKLEDSAMYFCASSGGVQNSLAFFGQGTRLTVV.

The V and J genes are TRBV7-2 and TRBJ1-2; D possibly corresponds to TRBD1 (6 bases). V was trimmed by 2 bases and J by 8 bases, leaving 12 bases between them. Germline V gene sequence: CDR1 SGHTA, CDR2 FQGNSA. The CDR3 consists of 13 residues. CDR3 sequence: CASSLWGAVGYTF. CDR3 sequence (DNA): TGTGCCAGCAGCTTATGGGGGGCAGTGGGCTACACCTTC.

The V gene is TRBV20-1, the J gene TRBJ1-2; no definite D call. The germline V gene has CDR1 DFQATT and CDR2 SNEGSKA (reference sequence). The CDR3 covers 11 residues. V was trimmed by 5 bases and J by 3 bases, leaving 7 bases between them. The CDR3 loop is CSAGRDYGYTF. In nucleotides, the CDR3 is TGCAGTGCTGGACGGGACTATGGCTACACCTTC.

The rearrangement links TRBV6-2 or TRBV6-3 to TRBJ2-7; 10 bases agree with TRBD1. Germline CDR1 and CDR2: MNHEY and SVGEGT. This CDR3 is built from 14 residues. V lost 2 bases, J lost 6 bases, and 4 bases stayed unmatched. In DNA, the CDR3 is TGTGCCAGCAGTTACCCTAGGACAGGGGGCGAGCAGTACTTC. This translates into CASSYPRTGGEQYF.

The CDR3 nucleotides read TGTGCCAGCAGTTTCTCTAGGACAGGGGGTATCCCCCAGCATTTT. It translates to CASSFSRTGGIPQHF. This sequence joins TRBV27 and TRBJ1-5, with 10 bases matching TRBD1. CDR3 length: 15 amino acids. With 3 bases clipped from V and 10 bases from J, the junction kept 9 bases outside the gene matches. Germline CDR1 is MNHEY and CDR2 is SMNVEV (reference sequence).

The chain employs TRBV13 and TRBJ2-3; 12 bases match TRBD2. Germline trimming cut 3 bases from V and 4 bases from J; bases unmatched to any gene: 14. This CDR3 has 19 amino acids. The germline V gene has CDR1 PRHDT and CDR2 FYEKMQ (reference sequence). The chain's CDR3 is CASSLKVTSGGQWADTQYF. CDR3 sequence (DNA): TGTGCCAGCAGCTTGAAGGTGACTAGCGGGGGCCAATGGGCAGATACGCAGTATTTT.